These T cell receptor beta chains were read from a single sample in a study of PD-1 blockade in mismatch repair-deficient tumors. Repertoires were generated with immunoSEQ multiplex PCR, while TCRdb's copy carries only in-frame clones and drops some. The sample comprises around 130,000 clones, approximately 91% of which are singletons, and 12% rests with the top ten. The sample here was peripheral blood, taken 72 weeks after starting pembrolizumab. These TCRs come from an adult with mismatch repair-deficient cancer. Both conserved end residues are trimmed from each CDR3. Fields, in order: J gene, V gene, CDR3 protein.

TRBJ2-3,TRBV5-1,ASRHFGSRTDTQY
TRBJ2-1,TRBV5-1,ASSEGTRGLGDYNEQF
TRBJ2-7,TRBV28,ASSQGQGVYEQY
TRBJ2-7,TRBV6-4,ASSGDRGSSYEQY
TRBJ2-5,TRBV11-2,ASSTTQAPQETQY
TRBJ2-1,TRBV18,ASSPFPGLSYNEQF
TRBJ2-7,TRBV11-2,ASSLTGAYYEQY
TRBJ2-1,TRBV27,ASSFNRDRFYNEQF
TRBJ1-5,TRBV6-1,ASSDPDSPYSNQPQH
TRBJ1-4,TRBV9,ASSNGTGNEKLF
TRBJ2-2,TRBV5-1,AGSPNTGELF
TRBJ2-1,TRBV6-4,ASSDSAGEYNEQF
TRBJ2-7,TRBV11-2,ASSLSDRASYEQY
TRBJ2-3,TRBV6-5,ASSSGGGTDTQY
TRBJ2-7,TRBV6-5,ASSYLPGNYEQY
TRBJ1-3,TRBV30,AWSQRGAGNTIY
TRBJ2-7,TRBV5-8,ASSRTSGRNDEQY
TRBJ1-2,TRBV7-9,ASSLGQLYGYT
TRBJ2-7,TRBV4-3,ASSQVLLRGDQSNSSYEQY
TRBJ2-7,TRBV11-2,ASSLADLAGEYSYEQY
TRBJ2-2,TRBV2,ASSLARANTGELF
TRBJ2-7,TRBV2,ASSEIVGVGRYEQY
TRBJ2-7,TRBV10-3,AIRRGQSLDEQY
TRBJ2-3,TRBV9,ASSSGGSGRTDTQY
TRBJ2-5,TRBV28,ASTKRPGQGEQETQY
TRBJ2-7,TRBV27,ASSLGPLPYEQY
TRBJ1-1,TRBV19,ARQGRTEAF
TRBJ2-3,TRBV4-1,ASSHRLAGTTDTQY
TRBJ1-1,TRBV7-9,ASSSGGELF
TRBJ2-3,TRBV7-8,ASSSRTSGATDTQY
TRBJ2-7,TRBV14,ASSQGGYSYEQY
TRBJ2-1,TRBV11-3,ASGSGGGNEQF
TRBJ2-3,TRBV5-6,ASSLVGQTTSTDTQY
TRBJ1-2,TRBV6-6,ASSSPGGYGYT
TRBJ1-1,TRBV4-2,ASSPQLRQSPEAF
TRBJ1-1,TRBV7-9,ASSLGQNTEAF
TRBJ1-5,TRBV6-1,ASSEALDGNQPQH
TRBJ2-7,TRBV29-1,SVQVSYEQY
TRBJ1-1,TRBV5-1,ASSSGGSTEAF
TRBJ2-2,TRBV7-6,ASSSDRPTGELF
TRBJ2-3,TRBV4-1,ASSRISGVTDTQY
TRBJ2-4,TRBV11-2,ASSLVLAGGFTKNIQY
TRBJ1-2,TRBV30,AWSVRPSAGSGYT
TRBJ2-1,TRBV5-6,ASSFRLGAYNEQF
TRBJ2-2,TRBV11-1,ASSPRGRDTGELF
TRBJ2-3,TRBV5-1,ASSSGRDTQY
TRBJ2-1,TRBV29-1,SVGGDRDEQF